Each of the 6 T cell receptor beta chains below was sequenced from the same sample in a study of T-cell memory formation after mild COVID-19. One entry per CDR3 protein results from TCRdb running MiXCR on the 5' RACE reads. The sample has 170,000 or so distinct CDR3 sequences; 20% to 25% are singletons. The sample taken for sequencing was PBMCs or a T cell subset sorted from them (not recorded which). These receptors came from an adult woman who had mild COVID-19 (a few samples of this study predate the infection). Cell type and time point are not known.

Only a few counts were recorded for this clonotype. The CDR3 is CASAYLSTDTQYF. The CDR3 DNA is TGTGCCAGCGCTTATTTAAGCACAGATACGCAGTATTTT. The chain links TRBV12-3 or TRBV12-4 to TRBJ2-3; unclear D gene. Trimming stripped 8 bases from V and 0 bases from J, with 9 bases between. The CDR3 is made up of 13 amino acids.

The chain uses TRBV2 and TRBJ1-1, with D hard to call. The ends were cut back, 4 bases at V and 1 base at J, with 22 bases in the middle. The CDR3 covers 18 residues. Germline CDR1 SNHLY, CDR2 FYNNEI. CDR3 sequence (DNA): TGTGCCAGCAGTGCGTTGGGCGGTTCGGCCCCCGGGAACACTGAAGCTTTCTTT. Protein product: CASSALGGSAPGNTEAFF.

This rearrangement joins TRBV7-9 to TRBJ1-1, with D possibly TRBD1 on 5 matching bases. The V end was cut by 1 base, the J end by 4 bases, with 7 bases between. Germline loops: CDR1 SEHNR, CDR2 FQNEAQ (reference sequence). The CDR3 consists of 13 residues. In nucleotides, the CDR3 is TGTGCCAGCAGCTTAGTCAGGGTCACTGAAGCTTTCTTT. Amino acids: CASSLVRVTEAFF.

This clonotype has a count of ten or more. The chain couples TRBV7-9 to TRBJ2-1; 8 positions agree with TRBD1. Looked up from germline, CDR1 is SEHNR and CDR2 is FQNEAQ (reference sequence). This CDR3 contains 12 residues. J lost 12 bases, V lost 0 bases, and 1 base had no gene match. The CDR3 loop reads CASSLAGQGQFF. The CDR3, as DNA: TGTGCCAGCAGCTTAGCCGGACAGGGGCAGTTCTTC.

This clonotype was seen a handful of times. The chain recombines TRBV27 with TRBJ1-6; D ambiguous. Germline-derived CDR1 and CDR2 are MNHEY and SMNVEV (reference sequence). V was trimmed by 3 bases and J by 10 bases, leaving 7 bases between them. The CDR3 runs 12 residues. The CDR3, as DNA: TGTGCCAGCAGTTTTCTGGGGTCACCCCTCCACTTT. Protein: CASSFLGSPLHF.

The J gene is TRBJ1-4, the V gene TRBV4-1, with 12 bases lining up with TRBD1. CDR3 size: 15 residues. CDR1 is MGHRA and CDR2 is YSYEKL in the germline V gene. The ends lost 4 bases at V and 7 bases at J; junction bases unmatched: 4. The CDR3 sequence: CASSPGTGGVEKLFF. Here the CDR3 DNA reads TGCGCCAGCAGCCCCGGGACAGGGGGCGTTGAAAAACTGTTTTTT.